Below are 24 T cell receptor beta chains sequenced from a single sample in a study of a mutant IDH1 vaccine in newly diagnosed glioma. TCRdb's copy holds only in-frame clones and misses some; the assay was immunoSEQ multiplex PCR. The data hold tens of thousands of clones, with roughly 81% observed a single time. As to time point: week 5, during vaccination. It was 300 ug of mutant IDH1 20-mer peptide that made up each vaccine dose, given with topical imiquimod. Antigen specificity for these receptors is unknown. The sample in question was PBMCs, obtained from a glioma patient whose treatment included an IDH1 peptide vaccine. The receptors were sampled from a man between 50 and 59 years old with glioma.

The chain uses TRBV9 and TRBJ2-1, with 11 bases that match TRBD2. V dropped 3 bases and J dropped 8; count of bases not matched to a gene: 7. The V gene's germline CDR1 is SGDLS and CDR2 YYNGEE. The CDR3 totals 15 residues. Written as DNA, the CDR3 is TGTGCCAGCAGCGGGGCTAGCGGGGGGAGTTATGAGCAGTTCTTC. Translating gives CASSGASGGSYEQFF.

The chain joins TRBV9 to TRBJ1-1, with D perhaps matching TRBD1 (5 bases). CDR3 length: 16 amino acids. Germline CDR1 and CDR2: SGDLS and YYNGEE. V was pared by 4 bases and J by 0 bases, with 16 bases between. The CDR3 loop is CASSISPGVLNTEAFF. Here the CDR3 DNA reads TGTGCCAGCAGCATCAGTCCGGGGGTCCTGAACACTGAAGCTTTCTTT.

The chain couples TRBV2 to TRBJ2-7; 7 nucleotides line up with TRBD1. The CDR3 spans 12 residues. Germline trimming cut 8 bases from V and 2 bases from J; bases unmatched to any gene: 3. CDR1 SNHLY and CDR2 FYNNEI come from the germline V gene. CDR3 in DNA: TGTGCCAGCGGGACAGACCCCTACGAGCAGTACTTC. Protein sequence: CASGTDPYEQYF.

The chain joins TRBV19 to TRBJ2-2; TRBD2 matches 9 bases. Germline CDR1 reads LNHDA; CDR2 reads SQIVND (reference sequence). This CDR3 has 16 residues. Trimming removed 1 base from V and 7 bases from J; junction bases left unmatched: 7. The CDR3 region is CASSIAAGGPDGELFF. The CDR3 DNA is TGTGCCAGTAGTATAGCGGCGGGGGGGCCCGACGGGGAGCTGTTTTTT. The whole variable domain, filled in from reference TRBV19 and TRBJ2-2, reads DGGITQSPKYLFRKEGQNVTLSCEQNLNHDAMYWYRQDPGQGLRLIYYSQIVNDFQKGDIAEGYSVSREKKESFPLTVTSAQKNPTAFYLCASSIAAGGPDGELFFGEGSRLTVL.

The CDR3 reads CASSHDPNEQYF. CDR3 bases: TGTGCCAGCAGCCACGACCCTAACGAGCAGTACTTC. The V and J genes are TRBV5-5 and TRBJ2-7, with D hard to call. Per germline, CDR1 SGHKS and CDR2 YYEKEE (reference sequence). The CDR3 extends over 12 amino acids. The V and J ends lost 4 bases and 5 bases respectively, with 10 bases between them.

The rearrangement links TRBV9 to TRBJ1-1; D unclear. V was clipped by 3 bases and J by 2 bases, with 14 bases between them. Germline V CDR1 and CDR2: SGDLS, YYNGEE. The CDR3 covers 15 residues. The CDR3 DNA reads TGTGCCAGCAGCGCGAGTCCACTAACAAACACTGAAGCTTTCTTT. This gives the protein CASSASPLTNTEAFF.

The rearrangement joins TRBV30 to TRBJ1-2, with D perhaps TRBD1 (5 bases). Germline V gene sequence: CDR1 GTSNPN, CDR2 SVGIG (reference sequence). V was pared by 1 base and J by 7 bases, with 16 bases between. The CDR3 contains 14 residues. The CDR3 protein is CAWSDTGGSSGYTF. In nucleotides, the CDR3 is TGTGCCTGGAGTGATACAGGAGGGTCCAGTGGCTACACCTTC.

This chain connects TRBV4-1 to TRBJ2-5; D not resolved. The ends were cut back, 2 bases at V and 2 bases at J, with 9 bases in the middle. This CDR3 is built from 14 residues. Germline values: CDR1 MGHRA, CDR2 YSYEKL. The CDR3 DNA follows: TGCGCCAGCAGCCAATCGCCAATTCAAGAGACCCAGTACTTC. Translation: CASSQSPIQETQYF.

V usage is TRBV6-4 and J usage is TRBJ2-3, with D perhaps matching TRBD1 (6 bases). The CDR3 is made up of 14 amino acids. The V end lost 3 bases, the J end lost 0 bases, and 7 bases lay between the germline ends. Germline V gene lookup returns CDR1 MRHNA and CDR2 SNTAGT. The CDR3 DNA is TGTGCCAGCAGTGAGGGGGCTAGCACAGATACGCAGTATTTT. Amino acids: CASSEGASTDTQYF.

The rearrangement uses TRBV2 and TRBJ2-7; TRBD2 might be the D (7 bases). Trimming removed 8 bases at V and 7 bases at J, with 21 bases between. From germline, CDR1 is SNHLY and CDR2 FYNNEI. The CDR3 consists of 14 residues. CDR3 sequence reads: CASRGRGNHIEQYF. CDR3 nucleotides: TGTGCCAGCCGGGGGAGGGGGAATCATATAGAGCAGTACTTC.

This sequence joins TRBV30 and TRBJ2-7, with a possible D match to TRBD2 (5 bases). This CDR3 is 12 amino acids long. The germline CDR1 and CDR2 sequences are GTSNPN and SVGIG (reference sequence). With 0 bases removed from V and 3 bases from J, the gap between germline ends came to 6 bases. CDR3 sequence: CAWSVEGYEQYF. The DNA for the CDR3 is TGTGCCTGGAGTGTTGAGGGCTACGAGCAGTACTTC.

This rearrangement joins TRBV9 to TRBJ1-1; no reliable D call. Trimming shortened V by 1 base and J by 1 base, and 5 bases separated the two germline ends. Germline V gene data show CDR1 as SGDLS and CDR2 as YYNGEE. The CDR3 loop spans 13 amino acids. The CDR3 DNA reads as TGTGCCAGCAGCGTAAACCCGAACACTGAAGCTTTCTTT. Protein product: CASSVNPNTEAFF.

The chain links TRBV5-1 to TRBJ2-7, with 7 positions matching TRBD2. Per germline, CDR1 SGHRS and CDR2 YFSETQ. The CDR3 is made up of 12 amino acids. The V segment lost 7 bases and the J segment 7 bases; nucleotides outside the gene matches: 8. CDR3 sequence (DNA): TGCGCCAGCGGGACTACTCTGGGGGAGCAGTACTTC. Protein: CASGTTLGEQYF. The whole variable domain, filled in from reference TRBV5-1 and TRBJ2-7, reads KAGVTQTPRYLIKTRGQQVTLSCSPISGHRSVSWYQQTPGQGLQFLFEYFSETQRNKGNFPGRFSGRQFSNSRSEMNVSTLELGDSALYLCASGTTLGEQYFGPGTRLTVT.

CDR3 sequence reads: CASSLLAGGGEQYF. Here the CDR3 DNA reads TGTGCCAGCAGCCTACTAGCGGGAGGGGGCGAGCAGTACTTC. V gene TRBV28 combines with J gene TRBJ2-7; 13 nucleotides align to TRBD2. The ends lost 6 bases at V and 6 bases at J; junction bases unmatched: 5. Germline V gene sequence: CDR1 MDHEN, CDR2 SYDVKM. This CDR3 contains 14 residues. The full variable domain, completed using reference TRBV28 and TRBJ2-7, is DVKVTQSSRYLVKRTGEKVFLECVQDMDHENMFWYRQDPGLGLRLIYFSYDVKMKEKGDIPEGYSVSREKKERFSLILESASTNQTSMYLCASSLLAGGGEQYFGPGTRLTVT.

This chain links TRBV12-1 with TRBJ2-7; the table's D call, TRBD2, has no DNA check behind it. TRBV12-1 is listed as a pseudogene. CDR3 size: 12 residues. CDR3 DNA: TGTGCCAGCAGCAATAGCATCCACGAGCAGTACTTC. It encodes CASSNSIHEQYF.

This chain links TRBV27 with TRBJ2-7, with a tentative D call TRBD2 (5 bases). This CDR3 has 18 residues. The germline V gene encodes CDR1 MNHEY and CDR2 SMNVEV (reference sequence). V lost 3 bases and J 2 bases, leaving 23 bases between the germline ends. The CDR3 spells CASSFRVSSADPPYEQYF. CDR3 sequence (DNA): TGTGCCAGCAGTTTTCGGGTCTCTTCAGCGGACCCTCCCTACGAGCAGTACTTC.

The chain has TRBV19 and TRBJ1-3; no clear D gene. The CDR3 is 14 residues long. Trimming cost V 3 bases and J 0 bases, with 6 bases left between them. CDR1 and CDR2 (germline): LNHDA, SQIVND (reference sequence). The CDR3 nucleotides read TGTGCCAGTAGTATTGCCGGCTCTGGAAACACCATATATTTT. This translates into CASSIAGSGNTIYF.

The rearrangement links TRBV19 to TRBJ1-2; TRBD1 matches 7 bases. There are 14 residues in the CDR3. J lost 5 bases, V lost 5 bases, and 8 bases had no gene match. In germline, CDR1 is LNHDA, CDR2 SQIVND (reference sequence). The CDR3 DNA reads TGTGCCAGTAGTGGCCGGGACAGACCTTATGGCTACACCTTC. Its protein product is CASSGRDRPYGYTF. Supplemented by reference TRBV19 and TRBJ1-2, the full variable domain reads DGGITQSPKYLFRKEGQNVTLSCEQNLNHDAMYWYRQDPGQGLRLIYYSQIVNDFQKGDIAEGYSVSREKKESFPLTVTSAQKNPTAFYLCASSGRDRPYGYTFGSGTRLTVV.

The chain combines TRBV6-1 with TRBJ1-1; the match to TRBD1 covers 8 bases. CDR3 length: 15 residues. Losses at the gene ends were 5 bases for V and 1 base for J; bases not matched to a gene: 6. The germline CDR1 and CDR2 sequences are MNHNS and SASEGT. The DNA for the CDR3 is TGTGCCAGCAGTCTTAGAACAGGGGGGAACACTGAAGCTTTCTTT. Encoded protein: CASSLRTGGNTEAFF.

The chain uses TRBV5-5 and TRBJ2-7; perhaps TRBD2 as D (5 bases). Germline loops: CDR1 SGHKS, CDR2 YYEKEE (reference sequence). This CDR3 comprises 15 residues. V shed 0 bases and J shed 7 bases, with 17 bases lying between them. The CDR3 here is CASSLGLEREREQYF. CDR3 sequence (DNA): TGTGCCAGCAGCTTGGGCCTGGAGAGGGAACGGGAGCAGTACTTC.

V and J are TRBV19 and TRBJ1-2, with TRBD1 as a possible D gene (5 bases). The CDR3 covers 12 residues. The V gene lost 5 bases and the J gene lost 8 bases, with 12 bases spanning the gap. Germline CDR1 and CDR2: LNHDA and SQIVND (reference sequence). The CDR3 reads CASSAGGEGYTF. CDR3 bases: TGTGCCAGTAGTGCCGGGGGTGAGGGCTACACCTTC.

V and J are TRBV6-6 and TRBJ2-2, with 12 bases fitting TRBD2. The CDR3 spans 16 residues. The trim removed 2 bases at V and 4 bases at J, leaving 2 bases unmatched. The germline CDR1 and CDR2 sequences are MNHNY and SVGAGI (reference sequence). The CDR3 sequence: CASSYGLAGFTGELFF. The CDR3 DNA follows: TGTGCCAGCAGTTACGGACTAGCGGGGTTCACCGGGGAGCTGTTTTTT.

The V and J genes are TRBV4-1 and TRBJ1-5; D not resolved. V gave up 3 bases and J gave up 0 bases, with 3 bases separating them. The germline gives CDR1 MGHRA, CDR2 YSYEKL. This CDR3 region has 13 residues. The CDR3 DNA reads TGCGCCAGCAGCCAGGATAGCAATCAGCCCCAGCATTTT. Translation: CASSQDSNQPQHF.

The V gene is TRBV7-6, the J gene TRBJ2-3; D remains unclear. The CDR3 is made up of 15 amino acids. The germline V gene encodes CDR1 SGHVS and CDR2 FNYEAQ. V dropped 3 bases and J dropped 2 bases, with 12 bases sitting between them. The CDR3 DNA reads TGTGCCAGCAGCTTCCGCCCCCTTATCACAGATACGCAGTATTTT. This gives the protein CASSFRPLITDTQYF.